These T cell receptor beta chains were read from a single sample in a study of cytotoxic CD8 clonotypes in ibrutinib-treated CLL. Libraries were prepared by immunoSEQ multiplex PCR; TCRdb keeps only in-frame clonotypes and omits some of them. The sample has around 52,000 clones; 56% are singletons. Source: PBMCs, taken after 24 months of ibrutinib treatment. All receptors derive from a human donor with chronic lymphocytic leukemia. Both conserved end residues are part of each CDR3. D genes are given only for firm matches. The size field is filled for only some rows; it gives once, few, many or a size class.

v_call: TRBV5-1; j_call: TRBJ1-2; cdr3_length: 16; clone_size: -; d_call: -; cdr3_nt: TGCGCCAGCAGCTTGGCCACCGGGACAAACTCTTATGGCTACACCTTC; cdr3_aa: CASSLATGTNSYGYTF
v_call: TRBV10-3; j_call: TRBJ1-2; cdr3_length: 14; clone_size: -; d_call: TRBD1; cdr3_nt: TGTGCCATCAGTCGGACAGGGTTAAATAATGGCTACACCTTC; cdr3_aa: CAISRTGLNNGYTF
v_call: TRBV6-5; j_call: TRBJ1-2; cdr3_length: 12; clone_size: -; d_call: -; cdr3_nt: TGTGCCAGCAAAGGAGAGAACTATGGCTACACCTTC; cdr3_aa: CASKGENYGYTF
v_call: TRBV10-1; j_call: TRBJ1-4; cdr3_length: 14; clone_size: -; d_call: -; cdr3_nt: TGCGCCAGCATGGTTGCAGGGGTCATTGAAAAACTGTTTTTT; cdr3_aa: CASMVAGVIEKLFF
v_call: TRBV6-1; j_call: TRBJ1-2; cdr3_length: 15; clone_size: many; d_call: -; cdr3_nt: TGTGCCAGCAGTATCTACGGGCAGATCAACTATGGCTACACCTTC; cdr3_aa: CASSIYGQINYGYTF
v_call: TRBV6-1; j_call: TRBJ1-6; cdr3_length: 14; clone_size: few; d_call: TRBD1; cdr3_nt: TGTGCCAGCAACAGACAGGGGACGAATTCACCCCTCCACTTT; cdr3_aa: CASNRQGTNSPLHF
v_call: TRBV6-5; j_call: TRBJ1-1; cdr3_length: 14; clone_size: -; d_call: -; cdr3_nt: TGTGCCAGCAGTTACGGGGTGGGGAACACTGAAGCTTTCTTT; cdr3_aa: CASSYGVGNTEAFF
v_call: TRBV5-6; j_call: TRBJ2-1; cdr3_length: 13; clone_size: -; d_call: -; cdr3_nt: TGTGCCAGCAGCCCCCGGGCCCTCCTTGGGCAGTTCTTC; cdr3_aa: CASSPRALLGQFF
v_call: TRBV7-9; j_call: TRBJ1-1; cdr3_length: 13; clone_size: few; d_call: -; cdr3_nt: TGTGCCAGCAGCTTATATGGGAACACTGAAGCTTTCTTT; cdr3_aa: CASSLYGNTEAFF
v_call: TRBV7-8; j_call: TRBJ1-3; cdr3_length: 13; clone_size: few; d_call: -; cdr3_nt: TGTGCCAGCAGCTTAGCCGGGAGCAACACCATATATTTT; cdr3_aa: CASSLAGSNTIYF
v_call: TRBV7-6; j_call: TRBJ2-7; cdr3_length: 17; clone_size: -; d_call: -; cdr3_nt: TGTGCCAGCAGCTTAGAGTCTTCGGGGGCGCGCAACTACGAGCAGTACTTC; cdr3_aa: CASSLESSGARNYEQYF
v_call: TRBV27; j_call: TRBJ2-3; cdr3_length: 15; clone_size: -; d_call: TRBD2; cdr3_nt: TGTGCCAGCAGTTCTCGGACTAGCGGGGGGCTGGGGCAGTATTTT; cdr3_aa: CASSSRTSGGLGQYF
v_call: TRBV11-2; j_call: TRBJ2-1; cdr3_length: 13; clone_size: -; d_call: -; cdr3_nt: TGTGCCAGCAGGACCGACAGGCTGAATGAGCAGTTCTTC; cdr3_aa: CASRTDRLNEQFF